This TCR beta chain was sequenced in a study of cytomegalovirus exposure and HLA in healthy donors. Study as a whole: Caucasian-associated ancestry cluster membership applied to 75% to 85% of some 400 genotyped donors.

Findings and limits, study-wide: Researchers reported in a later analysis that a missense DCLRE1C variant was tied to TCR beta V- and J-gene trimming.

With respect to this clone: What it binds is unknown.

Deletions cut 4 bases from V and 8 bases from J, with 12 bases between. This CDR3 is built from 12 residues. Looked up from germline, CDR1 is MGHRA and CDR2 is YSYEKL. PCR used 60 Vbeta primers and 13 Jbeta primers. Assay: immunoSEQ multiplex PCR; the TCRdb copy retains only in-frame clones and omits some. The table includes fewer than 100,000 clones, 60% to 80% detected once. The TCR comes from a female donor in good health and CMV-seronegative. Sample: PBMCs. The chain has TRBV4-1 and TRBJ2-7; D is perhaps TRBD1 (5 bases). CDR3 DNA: TGCGCCAGCAGCCCCTCTAGGGGAAAGCAGTACTTC. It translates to CASSPSRGKQYF.